The present T cell receptor (beta chain) was sequenced within a study of PD-1 blockade in classical Hodgkin lymphoma. Assay: immunoSEQ multiplex PCR; the TCRdb copy retains only in-frame clones and omits some. The table includes under 45,000 clones, just over 65% detected once. The time point is: cycle 4 day 1 (C4D1), after around six weeks of nivolumab. Every patient was affected by relapse after autologous stem cell transplantation, while exposure to brentuximab vedotin was not uniform. Germline CDR1 and CDR2: SGHRS and YFSETQ. This CDR3 has 14 residues. Germline trimming cut 2 bases from V and 4 bases from J; bases unmatched to any gene: 3.

The clonotype comes from a human donor with classical Hodgkin lymphoma. This sample comprised peripheral blood mononuclear cells (PBMCs), obtained before the fourth cycle of nivolumab. The chain combines TRBV5-1 with TRBJ2-5, with TRBD2 identical over 9 bases. The CDR3: CASSFGGGGETQYF. DNA of the CDR3: TGCGCCAGCAGCTTTGGCGGGGGGGGAGAGACCCAGTACTTC.